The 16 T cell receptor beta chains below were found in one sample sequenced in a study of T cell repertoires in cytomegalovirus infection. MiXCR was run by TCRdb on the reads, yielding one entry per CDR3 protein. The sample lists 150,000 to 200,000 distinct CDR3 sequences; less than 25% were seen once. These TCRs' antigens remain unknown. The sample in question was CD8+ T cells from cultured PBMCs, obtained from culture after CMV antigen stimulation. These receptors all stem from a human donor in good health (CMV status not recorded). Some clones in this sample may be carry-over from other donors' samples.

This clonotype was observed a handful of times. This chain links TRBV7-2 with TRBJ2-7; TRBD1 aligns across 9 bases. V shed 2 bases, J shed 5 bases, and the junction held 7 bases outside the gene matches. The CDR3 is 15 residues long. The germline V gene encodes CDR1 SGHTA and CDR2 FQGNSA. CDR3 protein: CASSLRRTGAHEQYF. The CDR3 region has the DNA TGTGCCAGCAGCTTAAGAAGGACAGGGGCACACGAGCAGTACTTC.

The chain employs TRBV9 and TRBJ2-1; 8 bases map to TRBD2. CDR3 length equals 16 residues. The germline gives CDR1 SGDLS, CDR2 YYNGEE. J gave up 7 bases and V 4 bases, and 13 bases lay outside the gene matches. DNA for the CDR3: TGTGCCAGCAGCCCTCGGGGGGGTAATAGTCTGAATGAGCAGTTCTTC. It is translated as CASSPRGGNSLNEQFF.

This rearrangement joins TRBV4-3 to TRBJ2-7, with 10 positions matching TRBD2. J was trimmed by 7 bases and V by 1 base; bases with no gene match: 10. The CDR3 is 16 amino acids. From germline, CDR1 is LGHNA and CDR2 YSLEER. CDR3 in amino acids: CASSQGPSGGSFEQYF. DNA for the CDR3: TGCGCCAGCAGCCAAGGGCCTAGCGGGGGCAGCTTTGAGCAGTACTTC.

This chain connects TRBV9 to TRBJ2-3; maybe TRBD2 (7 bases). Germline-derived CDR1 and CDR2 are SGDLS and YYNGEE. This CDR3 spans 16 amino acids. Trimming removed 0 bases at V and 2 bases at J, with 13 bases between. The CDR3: CASSVEGGGFTDTQYF. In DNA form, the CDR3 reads TGTGCCAGCAGCGTAGAGGGCGGGGGCTTCACAGATACGCAGTATTTT. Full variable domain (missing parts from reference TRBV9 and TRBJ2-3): DSGVTQTPKHLITATGQRVTLRCSPRSGDLSVYWYQQSLDQGLQFLIQYYNGEERAKGNILERFSAQQFPDLHSELNLSSLELGDSALYFCASSVEGGGFTDTQYFGPGTRLTVL.

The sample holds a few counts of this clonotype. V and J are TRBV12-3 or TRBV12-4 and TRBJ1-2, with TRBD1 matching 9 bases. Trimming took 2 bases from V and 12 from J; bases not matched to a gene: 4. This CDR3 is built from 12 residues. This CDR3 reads CASSLWTGVNTF. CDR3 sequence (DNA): TGTGCCAGCAGTTTATGGACAGGGGTGAACACCTTC.

The CDR3 bases are TGTGCCAGCAGCGTTGGAGAGACCCAGTACTTC. Its protein is CASSVGETQYF. This rearrangement joins TRBV7-2 to TRBJ2-5; D gene unclear. The CDR3 is 11 amino acids. Trimming shortened V by 5 bases and J by 4 bases, and 5 bases separated the two germline ends. Germline V gene lookup returns CDR1 SGHTA and CDR2 FQGNSA. Full variable domain (missing parts from reference TRBV7-2 and TRBJ2-5): GAGVSQSPSNKVTEKGKDVELRCDPISGHTALYWYRQSLGQGLEFLIYFQGNSAPDKSGLPSDRFSAERTGGSVSTLTIQRTQQEDSAVYLCASSVGETQYFGPGTRLLVL.

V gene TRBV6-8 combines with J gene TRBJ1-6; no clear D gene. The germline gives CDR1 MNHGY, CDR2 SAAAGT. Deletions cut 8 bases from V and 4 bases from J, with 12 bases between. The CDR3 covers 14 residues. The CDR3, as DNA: TGTGCCAGCCGCCCAGGCGTTTATAATTCACCCCTCCACTTT. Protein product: CASRPGVYNSPLHF.

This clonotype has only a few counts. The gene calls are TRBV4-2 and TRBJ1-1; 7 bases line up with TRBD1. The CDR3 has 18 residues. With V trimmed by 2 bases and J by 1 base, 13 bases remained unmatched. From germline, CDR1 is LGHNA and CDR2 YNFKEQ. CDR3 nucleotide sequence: TGTGCCAGCAGCCAATCACCGGCTCCAACAGGGGCGAACACTGAAGCTTTCTTT. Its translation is CASSQSPAPTGANTEAFF.

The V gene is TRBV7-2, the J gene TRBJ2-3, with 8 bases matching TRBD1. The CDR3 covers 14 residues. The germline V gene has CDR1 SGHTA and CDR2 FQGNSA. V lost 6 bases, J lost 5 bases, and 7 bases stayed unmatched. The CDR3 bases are TGTGCCAGCAGTTCAGGGGGCGCGGAAGATACGCAGTATTTT. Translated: CASSSGGAEDTQYF.

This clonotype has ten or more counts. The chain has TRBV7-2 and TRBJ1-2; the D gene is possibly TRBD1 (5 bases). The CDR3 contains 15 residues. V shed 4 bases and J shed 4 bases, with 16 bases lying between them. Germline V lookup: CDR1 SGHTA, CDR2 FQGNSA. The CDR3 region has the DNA TGTGCCAGCAGCTCCACAGACAGTGACCTCTATGGCTACACCTTC. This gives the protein CASSSTDSDLYGYTF.

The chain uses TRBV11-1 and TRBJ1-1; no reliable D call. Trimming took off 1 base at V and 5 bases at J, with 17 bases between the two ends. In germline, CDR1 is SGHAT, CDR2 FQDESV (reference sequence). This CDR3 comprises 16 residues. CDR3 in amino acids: CASSLGPQNLRTEAFF. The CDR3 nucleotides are TGTGCCAGCAGCTTAGGCCCCCAGAACCTCAGGACTGAAGCTTTCTTT.

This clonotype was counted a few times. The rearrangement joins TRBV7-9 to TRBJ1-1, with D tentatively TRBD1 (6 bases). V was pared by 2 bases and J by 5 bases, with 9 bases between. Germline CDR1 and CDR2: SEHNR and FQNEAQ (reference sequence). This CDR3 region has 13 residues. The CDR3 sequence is CASSLSGTTEAFF. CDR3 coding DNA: TGTGCCAGCAGCTTATCGGGGACAACTGAAGCTTTCTTT. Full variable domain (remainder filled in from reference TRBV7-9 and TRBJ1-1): DTGVSQNPRHKITKRGQNVTFRCDPISEHNRLYWYRQTLGQGPEFLTYFQNEAQLEKSRLLSDRFSAERPKGSFSTLEIQRTEQGDSAMYLCASSLSGTTEAFFGQGTRLTVV.

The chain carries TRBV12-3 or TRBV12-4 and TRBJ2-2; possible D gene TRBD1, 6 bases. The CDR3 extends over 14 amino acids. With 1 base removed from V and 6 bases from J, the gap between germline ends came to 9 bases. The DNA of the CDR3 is TGTGCCAGCAGTTTAGTTCCAGGGGCCGGGGAGCTGTTTTTT. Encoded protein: CASSLVPGAGELFF.

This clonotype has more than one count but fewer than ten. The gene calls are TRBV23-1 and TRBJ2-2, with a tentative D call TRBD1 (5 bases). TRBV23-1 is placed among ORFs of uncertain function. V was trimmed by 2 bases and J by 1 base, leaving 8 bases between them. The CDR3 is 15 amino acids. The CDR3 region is CASSQGAGNTGELFF. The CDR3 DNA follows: TGCGCCAGCAGTCAAGGGGCAGGGAACACCGGGGAGCTGTTTTTT.

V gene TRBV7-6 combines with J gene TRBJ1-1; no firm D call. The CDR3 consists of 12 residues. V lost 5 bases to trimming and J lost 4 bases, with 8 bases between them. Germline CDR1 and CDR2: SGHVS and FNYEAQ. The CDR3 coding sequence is TGTGCCAGCAGCCGGTTCCTCACTGAAGCTTTCTTT. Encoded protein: CASSRFLTEAFF.

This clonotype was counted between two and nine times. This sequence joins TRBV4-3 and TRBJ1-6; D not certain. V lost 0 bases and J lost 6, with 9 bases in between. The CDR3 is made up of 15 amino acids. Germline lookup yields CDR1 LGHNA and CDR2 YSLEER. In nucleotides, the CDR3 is TGCGCCAGCAGCCAAGAAAGGGTATCTAATTCACCCCTCCACTTT. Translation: CASSQERVSNSPLHF.